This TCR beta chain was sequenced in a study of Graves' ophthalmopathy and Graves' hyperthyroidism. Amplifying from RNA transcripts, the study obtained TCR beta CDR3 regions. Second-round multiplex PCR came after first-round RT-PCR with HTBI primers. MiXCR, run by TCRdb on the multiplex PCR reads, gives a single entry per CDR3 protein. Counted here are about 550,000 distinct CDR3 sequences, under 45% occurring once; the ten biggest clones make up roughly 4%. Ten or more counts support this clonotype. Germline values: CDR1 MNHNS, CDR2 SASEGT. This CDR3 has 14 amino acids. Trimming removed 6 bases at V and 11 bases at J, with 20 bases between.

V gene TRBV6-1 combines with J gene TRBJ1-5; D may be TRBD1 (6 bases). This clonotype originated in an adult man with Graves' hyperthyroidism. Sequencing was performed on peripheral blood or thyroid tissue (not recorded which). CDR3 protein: CASRHTRVEGAQHF. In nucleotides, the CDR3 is TGTGCCAGCAGGCACACACGGGTGGAGGGGGCCCAGCATTTT.